A selection of T cell receptor beta chains follows, all from one sample in a study of blood T cell repertoires in COVID-19. This table comes from immunoSEQ multiplex PCR, and its TCRdb copy is limited to in-frame clones, with some not included. The sample lists 200,000 to 300,000 clones; more than 75% were seen once. Sample: peripheral blood. These receptors were collected from a woman in her thirties or forties who had recovered from COVID-19. Both conserved end residues are part of each CDR3. Fields, in order: D gene, J gene, clone size, CDR3 length, V gene, CDR3 protein, CDR3 DNA. The D gene is left open where the match is weak. Some rows mark clone size as missing; the rest say once, few, many or name a class of expanded clone.

NA TRBJ1-2 NA 13 TRBV24-1 CATSPRGNYGYTF TGTGCCACCAGCCCCAGGGGTAACTATGGCTACACCTTC
TRBD1 TRBJ1-4 NA 15 TRBV5-1 CASSLLTGSGEKLFF TGCGCCAGCAGCTTGTTGACAGGGAGTGGTGAAAAACTGTTTTTT
TRBD1 TRBJ2-5 NA 13 TRBV18 CASSGTGQETQYF TGTGCCAGCTCAGGGACAGGTCAAGAGACCCAGTACTTC
TRBD1 TRBJ1-2 once 16 TRBV6-5 CASSYSMAGQGGGYTF TGTGCCAGCAGTTACTCCATGGCGGGACAGGGGGGTGGCTACACCTTC
TRBD2 TRBJ2-3 NA 15 TRBV5-1 CASRAGTSGTDTQYF TGCGCCAGCAGGGCCGGGACTAGCGGGACAGATACGCAGTATTTT
TRBD1 TRBJ1-2 NA 15 TRBV18 CASSPGQGKVYGYTF TGTGCCAGCTCTCCAGGACAGGGTAAAGTCTATGGCTACACCTTC
TRBD2 TRBJ2-3 NA 16 TRBV5-1 CASSSGLAVLYDTQYF TGCGCCAGCAGCTCCGGACTAGCGGTCCTCTACGATACGCAGTATTTT
TRBD1 TRBJ1-2 once 14 TRBV6-5 CASRLRGQGYGYTF TGTGCCAGCAGACTCAGGGGGCAGGGCTATGGCTACACCTTC
NA TRBJ1-2 NA 13 TRBV10-1 CASSPSQVAGYTF TGCGCCAGCAGTCCTTCGCAGGTGGCGGGCTACACCTTC
NA TRBJ2-1 NA 19 TRBV21-1 CASSKLSDSRDRGFNEQFF TGTGCCAGCAGCAAATTAAGTGATAGCCGGGACAGGGGATTCAATGAGCAGTTCTTC
TRBD1 TRBJ2-2 NA 16 TRBV27 CASSLTGGLGTGELFF TGTGCCAGCAGCCTCACAGGGGGCTTGGGAACTGGGGAGCTGTTTTTT
NA TRBJ2-1 NA 15 TRBV11-2 CASSPASPNYNEQFF TGTGCCAGCAGCCCCGCGTCTCCTAACTACAATGAGCAGTTCTTC
NA TRBJ2-7 NA 13 TRBV2 CASSVPEIDEQYF TGTGCCAGCAGTGTGCCTGAGATCGACGAGCAGTACTTC
NA TRBJ1-1 NA 14 TRBV2 CASSVTRGDTEAFF TGTGCCAGCAGTGTCACCAGGGGTGACACTGAAGCTTTCTTT
TRBD1 TRBJ1-2 once 15 TRBV12-5 CASGNPGQGVYGYTF TGTGCTAGTGGTAATCCGGGACAGGGAGTCTATGGCTACACCTTC
NA TRBJ2-1 NA 15 TRBV7-9 CASSLSVGDYNEQFF TGTGCCAGCAGCTTATCGGTCGGGGACTACAATGAGCAGTTCTTC
NA TRBJ1-2 NA 12 TRBV5-1 CASSLTRVGYTF TGCGCCAGCAGCTTGACCAGGGTTGGCTACACCTTC
NA TRBJ2-7 few 15 TRBV30 CAWSSAGPGVYEQYF TGTGCCTGGAGCTCCGCGGGCCCAGGCGTCTACGAGCAGTACTTC
NA TRBJ1-5 NA 12 TRBV7-9 CASSFAGQPQHF TGTGCCAGCAGCTTTGCGGGTCAGCCCCAGCATTTT
TRBD2 TRBJ2-3 NA 13 TRBV5-4 CASSGAREGSQYF TGTGCCAGCAGCGGGGCTAGGGAGGGGTCGCAGTATTTT
NA TRBJ1-1 NA 15 TRBV6-5 CASSYKLTANTEAFF TGTGCCAGCAGTTACAAGTTGACAGCTAACACTGAAGCTTTCTTT
TRBD1 TRBJ2-5 few 15 TRBV5-1 CASSPRTGTEETQYF TGCGCCAGCAGCCCACGGACAGGGACAGAAGAGACCCAGTACTTC
NA TRBJ1-1 once 13 TRBV7-2 CASSLAWAGEAFF TGTGCCAGCAGCTTAGCCTGGGCGGGTGAAGCTTTCTTT
TRBD1 TRBJ2-6 few 17 TRBV27 CASSVRDSVSGANVLTF TGTGCCAGCAGTGTCCGGGACAGTGTCTCTGGGGCCAACGTCCTGACTTTC
NA TRBJ1-6 NA 14 TRBV9 CASSTGTTNSPLHF TGTGCCAGCAGCACCGGGACAACAAATTCACCCCTCCACTTT
NA TRBJ1-6 NA 14 TRBV7-2 CASSFKQGNSPLHF TGTGCCAGCAGCTTCAAACAGGGTAATTCACCCCTCCACTTT
NA TRBJ2-3 NA 15 TRBV9 CASSALLTDTDTQYF TGTGCCAGCAGCGCCCTTTTGACAGACACAGATACGCAGTATTTT
TRBD1 TRBJ1-2 NA 14 TRBV19 CASSVGTGGYGYTF TGTGCCAGTAGTGTTGGGACAGGGGGCTATGGCTACACCTTC
TRBD2 TRBJ2-1 few 15 TRBV7-9 CASSLTSGVYNEQFF TGTGCCAGCAGCTTGACTAGCGGGGTGTACAATGAGCAGTTCTTC